A single sample gave rise to the 24 T cell receptor beta chains below, sequenced in a study of shared clonotypes between healthy human individuals. The method was immunoSEQ multiplex PCR; TCRdb's version includes in-frame clones alone and lacks a portion of them. The repertoire has about 1,500,000 clones, more than 95% of them found once; the top ten carry approximately 1.2%. The material sequenced was naive CD4+ T cells sorted from blood. The sample's subset: CD45RA+ positively selected. These receptors originate from a man aged 30 to 39 in good health.

In DNA form, the CDR3 reads TGCGCCAGCAGCACAGGGGCAACGGGGCAGTTCTTC. It encodes CASSTGATGQFF. The chain couples TRBV10-1 to TRBJ2-1; 7 bases line up with TRBD1. The V and J ends lost 6 bases and 12 bases, in that order; junction bases with no gene match: 8. Germline CDR1 and CDR2: WNHNN and SYGVQD (reference sequence). The CDR3 has 12 residues.

This clone was detected a few times. The chain joins TRBV7-2 to TRBJ1-2, with unresolved D. Germline V gives CDR1 SGHTA, CDR2 FQGNSA. V shed 3 bases and J shed 6 bases, with 11 bases lying between them. This CDR3 is built from 13 residues. The CDR3 DNA reads as TGTGCCAGCAGCTTTCTCAGGATTGATGGCTACACCTTC. Translation: CASSFLRIDGYTF. Full variable domain (remainder filled in from reference TRBV7-2 and TRBJ1-2): GAGVSQSPSNKVTEKGKDVELRCDPISGHTALYWYRQSLGQGLEFLIYFQGNSAPDKSGLPSDRFSAERTGGSVSTLTIQRTQQEDSAVYLCASSFLRIDGYTFGSGTRLTVV.

V is TRBV7-8 and J is TRBJ2-1; 9 bases are shared with TRBD1. The CDR3 loop spans 14 amino acids. V lost 5 bases and J lost 5; bases outside the gene matches: 4. The germline V gene has CDR1 SGHVS and CDR2 FQNEAQ. CDR3: CASSPGTGHNEQFF. The CDR3 DNA reads TGTGCCAGCAGCCCCGGGACAGGGCACAATGAGCAGTTCTTC.

The sample holds one count of this clone. V gene TRBV7-8 combines with J gene TRBJ2-1; D unclear. The V end lost 3 bases, the J end lost 0 bases, and 15 bases lay between the germline ends. Germline CDR1 SGHVS, CDR2 FQNEAQ. The CDR3 totals 17 residues. The CDR3 coding sequence is TGTGCCAGCAGCTTTAGACCGCCGGTAAGCTCCTACAATGAGCAGTTCTTC. This encodes CASSFRPPVSSYNEQFF.

The chain couples TRBV2 to TRBJ1-1; D unclear. V was shortened by 1 base and J by 0 bases, with 12 bases between the two germline ends. This CDR3 comprises 16 residues. Germline loops: CDR1 SNHLY, CDR2 FYNNEI. This CDR3 reads CASSEGPWTVNTEAFF. In nucleotides, the CDR3 is TGTGCCAGCAGTGAAGGGCCCTGGACGGTGAACACTGAAGCTTTCTTT.

V is TRBV5-6 and J is TRBJ1-1; D not resolved. The CDR3 consists of 12 residues. With 2 bases removed from V and 1 base from J, the gap between germline ends came to 3 bases. The V gene's germline CDR1 is SGHDT and CDR2 YYEEEE. The CDR3 bases are TGTGCCAGCAGCTTTCCGAACACTGAAGCTTTCTTT. This encodes CASSFPNTEAFF.

This clone appeared once. This rearrangement joins TRBV7-3 to TRBJ1-1, with D tentatively TRBD1 (5 bases). V was pared by 6 bases and J by 0 bases, with 8 bases between. This CDR3 region has 13 residues. The germline gives CDR1 SGHTA, CDR2 FQGTGA. The CDR3 loop is CASSGGLNTEAFF. The CDR3 coding sequence is TGTGCCAGCAGTGGGGGTTTGAACACTGAAGCTTTCTTT. The full variable domain, in which reference TRBV7-3 and TRBJ1-1 provide the parts outside the CDR3, is GAGVSQTPSNKVTEKGKYVELRCDPISGHTALYWYRQSLGQGPEFLIYFQGTGAADDSGLPNDRFFAVRPEGSVSTLKIQRTERGDSAVYLCASSGGLNTEAFFGQGTRLTVV.

This CDR3 is CASSLAGTGQSYGYTF. CDR3 DNA sequence: TGTGCCAGCAGTCTCGCAGGTACGGGACAGAGCTATGGCTACACCTTC. This chain connects TRBV28 to TRBJ1-2; 7 bases match TRBD1. Germline CDR1 and CDR2: MDHEN and SYDVKM. The trim removed 5 bases at V and 4 bases at J, leaving 13 bases unmatched. The CDR3 has 16 residues.

About this clone itself: The identical CDR3 is also encoded by other nucleotide sequences in the sample. V usage is TRBV29-1 and J usage is TRBJ1-1, with a tentative D call TRBD1 (5 bases). Deletions cut 6 bases from V and 2 bases from J, with 13 bases between. Germline CDR1 and CDR2: SQVTM and ANQGSEA. CDR3 length: 13 residues. CDR3 sequence: CSVSRGVNTEAFF. The CDR3, as DNA: TGCAGCGTCAGCCGAGGGGTTAACACTGAAGCTTTCTTT.

V is TRBV2 and J is TRBJ2-3, with 9 bases identical to TRBD2. The germline V gene has CDR1 SNHLY and CDR2 FYNNEI. The CDR3 length is 15 residues. After removal of 8 bases from V and 3 bases from J, the junction contained 9 bases not matched to a gene. CDR3 region: CASQGLAGETDTQYF. CDR3 sequence (DNA): TGTGCCAGCCAGGGGTTAGCGGGAGAGACAGATACGCAGTATTTT.

With regard to this clone: The junction departs from germline at one end; a sequencing error may be responsible. The J gene is TRBJ1-5, the V gene TRBV28; TRBD1 aligns across 7 bases. Germline-derived CDR1 and CDR2 are MDHEN and SYDVKM. The CDR3 contains 16 residues. For the CDR3, the DNA is TGTGCCAGCAGTTTAGGGGGACAGAAGGGTTATCATCCCCAGCATTTT. Its protein is CASSLGGQKGYHPQHF.

In this sample, this clone turned up a few times. The chain employs TRBV27 and TRBJ2-7; TRBD1 is a possible D gene (5 bases). Germline CDR1 MNHEY, CDR2 SMNVEV (reference sequence). CDR3 length equals 10 residues. V was shortened by 8 bases and J by 3 bases, with 5 bases between the two germline ends. In nucleotides, the CDR3 is TGTGCCAGCGGACACTACGAGCAGTACTTC. It yields the protein CASGHYEQYF.

This chain connects TRBV2 to TRBJ1-5; D gene ambiguous. V was pared by 2 bases and J by 3 bases, with 8 bases between. There are 14 residues in the CDR3. Germline CDR1 SNHLY, CDR2 FYNNEI. CDR3 DNA sequence: TGTGCCAGCAGTGAATACAAGTACAATCAGCCCCAGCATTTT. Protein: CASSEYKYNQPQHF.

This clone is a singleton in its sample. The chain recombines TRBV7-2 with TRBJ2-1; 12 nucleotides align to TRBD2. This CDR3 contains 14 residues. With 3 bases clipped from V and 12 bases from J, the junction kept 6 bases outside the gene matches. Germline CDR1 SGHTA, CDR2 FQGNSA. The CDR3 sequence: CASSLRSSGRGQFF. DNA for the CDR3: TGTGCCAGCAGCTTGAGGTCTAGCGGGAGGGGGCAGTTCTTC.

This sequence joins TRBV5-1 and TRBJ2-3; 12 bases fit TRBD2. CDR1 is SGHRS, CDR2 YFSETQ, per germline. V gave up 0 bases and J gave up 0 bases; unmatched junction bases: 8. This CDR3 contains 19 residues. CDR3 in amino acids: CASSLAVLAGGPSTDTQYF. In DNA, the CDR3 is TGCGCCAGCAGCTTGGCGGTCCTAGCGGGAGGGCCGAGCACAGATACGCAGTATTTT.

The CDR3 reads CASSPLGDVGTEAFF. Here the CDR3 DNA reads TGTGCCAGTAGTCCCCTGGGGGACGTGGGCACTGAAGCTTTCTTT. This chain connects TRBV19 to TRBJ1-1; D may be TRBD1 (5 bases). The CDR3 loop spans 15 amino acids. With 5 bases removed from V and 4 bases from J, the gap between germline ends came to 17 bases. Germline V gene sequence: CDR1 LNHDA, CDR2 SQIVND (reference sequence). Using reference TRBV19 and TRBJ1-1 for the parts outside the CDR3, the full variable domain is DGGITQSPKYLFRKEGQNVTLSCEQNLNHDAMYWYRQDPGQGLRLIYYSQIVNDFQKGDIAEGYSVSREKKESFPLTVTSAQKNPTAFYLCASSPLGDVGTEAFFGQGTRLTVV.

This clone was seen just once. The V and J genes are TRBV10-1 and TRBJ2-7; possibly TRBD2 for D (6 bases). Trimming stripped 4 bases from V and 2 bases from J, with 9 bases between. The CDR3 runs to 13 residues. The germline V gene encodes CDR1 WNHNN and CDR2 SYGVQD (reference sequence). CDR3 sequence (DNA): TGCGCCAGCAGTGCCGGGGGTACCTACGAGCAGTACTTC. The encoded protein is CASSAGGTYEQYF.

The chain carries TRBV19 and TRBJ2-3; 8 bases map to TRBD1. CDR3 length equals 14 residues. V was pared by 6 bases and J by 5 bases, with 7 bases of the junction left unmatched. CDR1 is LNHDA and CDR2 is SQIVND in the germline V gene (reference sequence). CDR3 in DNA: TGTGCCAGTAGAATGACAGGGGCCCAAGATACGCAGTATTTT. Translated, it gives CASRMTGAQDTQYF.

The chain employs TRBV5-1 and TRBJ2-1; 10 bases map to TRBD2. This CDR3 has 19 residues. Germline V CDR1 and CDR2: SGHRS, YFSETQ. V was pared by 0 bases and J by 4 bases, with 13 bases of the junction left unmatched. CDR3 nucleotides: TGCGCCAGCAGCTTGGTTGGGCTAGCGGGAGCCAATAAGTACAATGAGCAGTTCTTC. Encoded protein: CASSLVGLAGANKYNEQFF. The full variable domain, completed using reference TRBV5-1 and TRBJ2-1, is KAGVTQTPRYLIKTRGQQVTLSCSPISGHRSVSWYQQTPGQGLQFLFEYFSETQRNKGNFPGRFSGRQFSNSRSEMNVSTLELGDSALYLCASSLVGLAGANKYNEQFFGPGTRLTVL.

Note on this clone: Other nucleotide sequences in the sample specify the same CDR3. V gene TRBV5-4 combines with J gene TRBJ2-7; tentatively, D is TRBD1 or TRBD2 (5 bases each). CDR1 and CDR2 from the germline V gene are SGHNT and YYREEE (reference sequence). The V end lost 4 bases, the J end lost 4 bases, and 12 bases lay between the germline ends. The CDR3 runs 13 residues. CDR3 residues: CASSPGTLYEQYF. CDR3 nucleotides: TGTGCCAGCAGCCCCGGGACCCTATACGAGCAGTACTTC.

In this sample, this clone turned up once. The V gene is TRBV6-5, the J gene TRBJ2-2, with a tentative D call TRBD1 (5 bases). V was cut by 6 bases and J by 3 bases, with 8 bases left in between. Germline CDR1 is MNHEY and CDR2 is SVGAGI. This CDR3 contains 13 residues. Here the CDR3 reads CASRLGHTGELFF. The CDR3 coding sequence is TGTGCCAGCAGACTGGGGCACACCGGGGAGCTGTTTTTT.

This sequence joins TRBV18 and TRBJ1-1; TRBD1 is a possible D gene (6 bases). CDR3 length equals 14 residues. CDR1 KGHSH and CDR2 LQKENI come from the germline V gene. V lost 5 bases and J 5 bases, leaving 15 bases between the germline ends. CDR3 region: CASSNRDTITEAFF. The CDR3 nucleotides are TGTGCCAGCTCAAACCGGGACACTATTACTGAAGCTTTCTTT.

This chain uses TRBV9 with TRBJ2-3, with TRBD2 matching 7 bases. Per the germline V gene, CDR1 is SGDLS and CDR2 is YYNGEE. V lost 5 bases to trimming and J lost 1 base; unmatched junction nucleotides: 4. The CDR3 length is 14 residues. The CDR3 sequence is CASSSGWGTDTQYF. CDR3 nucleotides: TGTGCCAGCAGTAGCGGGTGGGGCACAGATACGCAGTATTTT.

The rearrangement joins TRBV27 to TRBJ1-5, with a tentative D call TRBD1 (6 bases). V was cut by 4 bases and J by 1 base, with 11 bases left in between. The germline CDR1 and CDR2 sequences are MNHEY and SMNVEV (reference sequence). The CDR3 consists of 15 residues. The CDR3 reads CASSSARGSNQPQHF. The DNA for the CDR3 is TGTGCCAGCAGTTCTGCCAGGGGAAGCAATCAGCCCCAGCATTTT.